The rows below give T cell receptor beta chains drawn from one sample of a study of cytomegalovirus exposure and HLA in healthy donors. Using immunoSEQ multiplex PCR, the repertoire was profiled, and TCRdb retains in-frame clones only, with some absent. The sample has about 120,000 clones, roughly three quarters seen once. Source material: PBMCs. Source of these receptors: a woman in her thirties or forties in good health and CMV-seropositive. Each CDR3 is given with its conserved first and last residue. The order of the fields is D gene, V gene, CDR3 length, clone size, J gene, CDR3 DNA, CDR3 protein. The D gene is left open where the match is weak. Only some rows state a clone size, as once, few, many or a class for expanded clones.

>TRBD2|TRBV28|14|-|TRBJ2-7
TGTGCCAGCAGTTTGGGGGGGTACCCCTACGAGCAGTACTTC
CASSLGGYPYEQYF
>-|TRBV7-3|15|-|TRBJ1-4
TGTGCCAGCAGCTTAATGGGCTGGCGGGATGAAAAACTGTTTTTT
CASSLMGWRDEKLFF
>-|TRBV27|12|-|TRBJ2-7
TGTGCCAGCAGTATACGGGGCTACGAGCAGTACTTC
CASSIRGYEQYF
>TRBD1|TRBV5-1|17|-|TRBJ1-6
TGCGCCAGCAGCTGGGGGACAGGGGGCGGCTTAGGGTCACCCCTCCACTTT
CASSWGTGGGLGSPLHF
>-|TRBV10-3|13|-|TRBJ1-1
TGTGCCATCAGTGGGGGCAGGGACACTGAAGCTTTCTTT
CAISGGRDTEAFF
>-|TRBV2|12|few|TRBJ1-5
TGTGCCAGCAGTGAAAAGGGTACAGGCGGGCATTTT
CASSEKGTGGHF
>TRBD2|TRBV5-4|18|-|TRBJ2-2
TGTGCCAGCAGCACCCCTCTCGGGGGGGGCGGGGACACCGGGGAGCTGTTTTTT
CASSTPLGGGGDTGELFF
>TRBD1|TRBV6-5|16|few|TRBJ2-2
TGTGCCAGCAGTTACTCGCCGGGACAGAGGACCGGGGAGCTGTTTTTT
CASSYSPGQRTGELFF
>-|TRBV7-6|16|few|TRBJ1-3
TGTGCCAGCAGCTTAGAAGGGGCTCGCTCTGGAAACACCATATATTTT
CASSLEGARSGNTIYF
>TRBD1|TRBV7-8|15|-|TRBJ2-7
TGTGCCAGCAGATCACCCGGACAGGGGGGTTTCGAGCAGTACTTC
CASRSPGQGGFEQYF
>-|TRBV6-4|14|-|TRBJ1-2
TGTGCCAGCAGTTTTGGGGGGACGGGCTATGGCTACACCTTC
CASSFGGTGYGYTF
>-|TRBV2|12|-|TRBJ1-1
TGTGCCACCCATTGGGGGGTGGCTGAAGCTTTCTTT
CATHWGVAEAFF
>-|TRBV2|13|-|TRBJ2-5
TGTGCCAGCAGTGATGGACCTCCGGGGGCCCAGTACTTC
CASSDGPPGAQYF
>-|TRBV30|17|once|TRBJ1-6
TGTGCCTGGAGTGGGTCGAGGGCATCTTGGTGGGATTCACCCCTCCACTTT
CAWSGSRASWWDSPLHF
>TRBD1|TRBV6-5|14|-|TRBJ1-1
TGTGCCAGCAGTTACCAGGGGGTCGTGACTGAAGCTTTCTTT
CASSYQGVVTEAFF
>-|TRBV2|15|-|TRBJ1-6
TGTGCCAGCAGTGTTTCCCCCCTGAGAAATTCACCCCTCCACTTT
CASSVSPLRNSPLHF
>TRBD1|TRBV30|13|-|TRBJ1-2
TGTGCCTGGAGGGACAGGGGATTTGAGGGCTACACCTTC
CAWRDRGFEGYTF
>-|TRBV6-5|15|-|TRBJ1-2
TGTGCCAGCAGTTACTCTTTTCAATTTAACTATGGCTACACCTTC
CASSYSFQFNYGYTF
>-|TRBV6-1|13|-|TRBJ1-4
TGTGCCAGCTGGGACAATAGAAATGAAAAACTGTTTTTT
CASWDNRNEKLFF
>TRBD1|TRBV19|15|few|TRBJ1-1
TGTGCCAGTAGTGGGCGACAGGGTCTCGGGACTGAAGCTTTCTTT
CASSGRQGLGTEAFF
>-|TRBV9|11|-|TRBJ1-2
TGTGCCAGCTGGGGGGTGTATGGCTACACCTTC
CASWGVYGYTF
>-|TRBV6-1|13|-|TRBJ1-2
TGTGCCAGCAGTTCCGGGGAGGGTAATGGCTACACCTTC
CASSSGEGNGYTF
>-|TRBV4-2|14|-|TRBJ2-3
TGTGCCAGCAGCCAAGATTCTTTTACAGATACGCAGTATTTT
CASSQDSFTDTQYF
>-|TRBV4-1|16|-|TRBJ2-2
TGCGCCAGCAACCGATATCTGGCGGGGAGCACCGGGGAGCTGTTTTTT
CASNRYLAGSTGELFF
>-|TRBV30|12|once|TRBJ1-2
TGTGCCTGGGGGGAGGCTGGCTCCGGCTACACCTTC
CAWGEAGSGYTF
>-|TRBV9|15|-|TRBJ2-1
TGTGCCAGCAGGGACACGGGACACCCTTACAATGAGCAGTTCTTC
CASRDTGHPYNEQFF
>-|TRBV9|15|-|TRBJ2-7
TGTGCCAGCAGCGTCCACAGCGGGTTAGGTTACGAGCAGTACTTC
CASSVHSGLGYEQYF
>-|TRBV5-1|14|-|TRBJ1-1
TGCGCCAGCAGCTTGGTAGGAGGGGACACTGAAGCTTTCTTT
CASSLVGGDTEAFF
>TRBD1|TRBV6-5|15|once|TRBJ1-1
TGTGCCAGCAGTGGTCGACAGGGATTTAACACTGAAGCTTTCTTT
CASSGRQGFNTEAFF
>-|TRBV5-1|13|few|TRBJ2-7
TGCGCCAGCAGCTTGGGCAGTACCTACGAGCAGTACTTC
CASSLGSTYEQYF
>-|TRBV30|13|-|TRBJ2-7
TGTGCCTGGAGTGTAGGAGGGTCCTACGAGCAGTACTTC
CAWSVGGSYEQYF
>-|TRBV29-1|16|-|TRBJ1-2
TGCAGCGTTGAAGCCCGATGGGCAGGGGCATTCTATGGCTACACCTTC
CSVEARWAGAFYGYTF
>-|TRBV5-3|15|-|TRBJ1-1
TGTGCCAGAAGCTTGGCCTGGGAGCCGAACACTGAAGCTTTCTTT
CARSLAWEPNTEAFF
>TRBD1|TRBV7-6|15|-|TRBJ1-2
TGTGCCAGCAGCTTAGCGGGGGACAGCGGCTATGGCTACACCTTC
CASSLAGDSGYGYTF
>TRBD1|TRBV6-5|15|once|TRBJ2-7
TGTGCCAGCAGTTACCCCGGACAGGGGGTAAACGAGCAGTACTTC
CASSYPGQGVNEQYF
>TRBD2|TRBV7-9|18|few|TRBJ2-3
TGTGCCAGCAGCTTAGCCGCTAGCGGGGGGTCTGTGACAGATACGCAGTATTTT
CASSLAASGGSVTDTQYF
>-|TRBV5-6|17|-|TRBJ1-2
TGTGCCAGCAGCCCTCTTATTCGAGGGCAACTCAACTATGGCTACACCTTC
CASSPLIRGQLNYGYTF
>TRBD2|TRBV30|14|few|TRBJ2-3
TGTGCCTGGAGTGTAGCGGGGACCATAGATACGCAGTATTTT
CAWSVAGTIDTQYF
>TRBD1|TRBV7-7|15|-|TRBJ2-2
TGTGCCAGCAGAAGGGGGCGCGGGTTTTCCGGGGAGCTGTTTTTT
CASRRGRGFSGELFF
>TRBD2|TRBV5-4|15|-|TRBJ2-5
TGTGCCAGCAGCTTGGTACTAGCGCCTCAAGAGACCCAGTACTTC
CASSLVLAPQETQYF
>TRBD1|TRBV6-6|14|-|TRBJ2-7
TGTGCCAGCAGCCGGGACAGGGAGTACTACGAGCAGTACTTC
CASSRDREYYEQYF
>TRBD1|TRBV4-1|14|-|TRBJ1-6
TGCGCCAGCAGCCGTAATACAGGGGACTCACCCCTCCACTTT
CASSRNTGDSPLHF
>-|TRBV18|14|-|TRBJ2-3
TGTGCCAGCTCACCAGTAGCCGACACAGATACGCAGTATTTT
CASSPVADTDTQYF
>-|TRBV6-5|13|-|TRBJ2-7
TGTGCCAGCAGTTACTCATCCAGCTACGAGCAGTACTTC
CASSYSSSYEQYF
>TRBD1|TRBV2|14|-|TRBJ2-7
TGTGCCAGCAGGGACAGGGGTGCAGGGAACGAGCAGTACTTC
CASRDRGAGNEQYF
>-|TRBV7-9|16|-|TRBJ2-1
TGTGCCAGCAGCCGCCCTGCCAGCGGAACTCACAATGAGCAGTTCTTC
CASSRPASGTHNEQFF
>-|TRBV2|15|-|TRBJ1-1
TGTGCCAGCAGTGTACAGGGAGCCATGAACACTGAAGCTTTCTTT
CASSVQGAMNTEAFF
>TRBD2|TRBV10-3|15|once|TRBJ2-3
TGTGCCATCAACCGACTAGCGGGGAGCACAGATACGCAGTATTTT
CAINRLAGSTDTQYF
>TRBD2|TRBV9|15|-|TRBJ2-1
TGTGCCAGCAGCGTTACTAGCGGGGGGGTATATGAGCAGTTCTTC
CASSVTSGGVYEQFF
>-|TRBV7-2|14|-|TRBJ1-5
TGTGCCAGCAGCGAGGTGGACAGTGATCAGCCCCAGCATTTT
CASSEVDSDQPQHF
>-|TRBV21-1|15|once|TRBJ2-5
TGTGCCAGCAGCCTTGTACCCGGGACAGAAGAGACCCAGTACTTC
CASSLVPGTEETQYF
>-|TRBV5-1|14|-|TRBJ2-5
TGCGCCAGCAGCTTGCAGCGGGCCTTCGAGACCCAGTACTTC
CASSLQRAFETQYF
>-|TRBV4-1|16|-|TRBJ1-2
TGCGCCAGCAGCCAAGATCTCGCAGGTTATAACTATGGCTACACCTTC
CASSQDLAGYNYGYTF